This record looks at one T cell receptor (beta chain) sequence and its context. Generated by immunoSEQ multiplex PCR, the TCRdb table keeps only in-frame clones and is missing some. The sample contains around 720,000 clones, more than 70% of which appear only once. The data were obtained in a study of shared clonotypes between healthy human individuals. The sequenced sample was memory CD4+ T cells sorted from blood. The subset was: CD45RA-negative fraction. The clonotype comes from a woman aged 25-40 years in good health.

The CDR3 DNA reads TGCGCCAGCAGGGGACAGTCAACTTACAATGAGCAGTTCTTC. Protein: CASRGQSTYNEQFF. J is TRBJ2-1 and V is TRBV5-1; 7 positions agree with TRBD1. CDR3 length: 14 residues. Germline assignment: CDR1 SGHRS and CDR2 YFSETQ. The trim removed 5 bases at V and 4 bases at J, leaving 6 bases unmatched.